Below, 32 T cell receptor beta chains from the same sample are listed, as sequenced in a study of CD8 T cells in ankylosing spondylitis. TCRdb re-derived calls from the 5' RACE reads in MiXCR, one entry per CDR3 protein. The repertoire holds around 130,000 distinct CDR3 sequences, with approximately 10% as singletons. What was sequenced was blood, either unsorted or a sorted T cell fraction (not recorded which). Receptors originate from a male donor with ankylosing spondylitis or in good health (not recorded which).

At least ten counts were recorded for this clonotype. The J gene is TRBJ2-1, the V gene TRBV5-5, with 8 nucleotides matching TRBD1. J gave up 15 bases and V 0 bases, and 5 bases lay outside the gene matches. The CDR3 runs 12 residues. Looked up from germline, CDR1 is SGHKS and CDR2 is YYEKEE (reference sequence). CDR3 nucleotides: TGTGCCAGCAGCTTGGGACAGGGGTGGGGGTTCTTC. This translates into CASSLGQGWGFF.

Many counts were recorded for this clonotype. V usage is TRBV28 and J usage is TRBJ2-5; D gene ambiguous. Germline CDR1 MDHEN, CDR2 SYDVKM. This CDR3 has 15 amino acids. The V gene lost 6 bases and the J gene lost 5 bases, with 19 bases spanning the gap. CDR3 sequence: CASSHRVVRKETQYF. The CDR3 bases are TGTGCCAGCAGCCATCGAGTGGTTAGAAAGGAGACCCAGTACTTC. Full variable domain (rest looked up from reference TRBV28 and TRBJ2-5): DVKVTQSSRYLVKRTGEKVFLECVQDMDHENMFWYRQDPGLGLRLIYFSYDVKMKEKGDIPEGYSVSREKKERFSLILESASTNQTSMYLCASSHRVVRKETQYFGPGTRLLVL.

This clonotype came up many times. One junction end does not reproduce the germline sequence, and a read error may be involved. This chain's CDR3 is CASLLQGFDELFF. The CDR3 DNA sequence: TGTGCCAGCCTACTCCAGGGATTCGACGAGCTGTTCTTC. V and J are TRBV5-5 and TRBJ2-1, with D possibly being TRBD1 (5 bases). This CDR3 has 13 amino acids. Germline V CDR1 and CDR2: SGHKS, YYEKEE (reference sequence).

This clonotype was observed at least ten times. The genes are TRBV20-1 and TRBJ2-5, with a tentative D call TRBD2 (5 bases). With 5 bases removed from V and 3 bases from J, the gap between germline ends came to 7 bases. Germline assignment: CDR1 DFQATT and CDR2 SNEGSKA (reference sequence). The CDR3 runs 11 residues. The CDR3 DNA follows: TGCAGTGCTCGGCGGGAAGAGACCCAGTACTTC. This sequence encodes CSARREETQYF.

This clonotype came up many times. The chain employs TRBV5-1 and TRBJ2-7; no reliable D call. Germline V lookup: CDR1 SGHRS, CDR2 YFSETQ. The CDR3 consists of 14 residues. V dropped 4 bases and J dropped 2 bases, with 13 bases sitting between them. The CDR3 nucleotides read TGCGCCAGCAGCCCTGGGCCGAATACCTACGAGCAGTACTTC. It specifies CASSPGPNTYEQYF.

This clonotype was seen many times. The genes are TRBV5-1 and TRBJ2-7; possible D gene TRBD1, 6 bases. The V gene's germline CDR1 is SGHRS and CDR2 YFSETQ. Deletions cut 0 bases from V and 4 bases from J, with 8 bases between. The CDR3 has 13 amino acids. This chain's CDR3 is CASSLAGQYEQYF. The CDR3 nucleotides read TGCGCCAGCAGCTTGGCCGGACAGTACGAGCAGTACTTC. Looking up the rest from reference TRBV5-1 and TRBJ2-7 gives the full variable domain: KAGVTQTPRYLIKTRGQQVTLSCSPISGHRSVSWYQQTPGQGLQFLFEYFSETQRNKGNFPGRFSGRQFSNSRSEMNVSTLELGDSALYLCASSLAGQYEQYFGPGTRLTVT.

The sample holds a few counts of this clonotype. The chain uses TRBV2 and TRBJ1-1, with TRBD1 identical over 7 bases. The length of the CDR3 is 14 residues. Germline CDR1 SNHLY, CDR2 FYNNEI. The J segment lost 5 bases and the V segment lost 3 bases, leaving 6 bases of the junction unmatched. CDR3 in DNA: TGTGCCAGCAGTGACAGGACAGGTAGGACTGAAGCTTTCTTT. Translating gives CASSDRTGRTEAFF.

The rearrangement links TRBV6-1 to TRBJ2-3; TRBD2 matches 10 bases. The CDR3 sequence is 14 residues long. Germline CDR1 and CDR2: MNHNS and SASEGT. Trimming removed 6 bases from V and 6 bases from J; junction bases left unmatched: 6. The CDR3 DNA is TGTGCCAGCAGGCCGGGACTAGCGTCGGATACGCAGTATTTT. This translates into CASRPGLASDTQYF.

There are many counts of this clonotype. The chain employs TRBV20-1 and TRBJ2-1; D may be TRBD1 or TRBD2 (6 bases each). Germline V gene data show CDR1 as DFQATT and CDR2 as SNEGSKA (reference sequence). Trimming removed 3 bases at V and 9 bases at J, with 18 bases between. The CDR3 is 14 amino acids. CDR3 protein: CSASINGGRSEQFF. The CDR3 region has the DNA TGCAGTGCTAGTATCAACGGGGGCAGAAGTGAGCAGTTCTTC.

This clonotype was found many times. The chain recombines TRBV15 with TRBJ2-2; D possibly matches TRBD1 or TRBD2 (5 bases each). Germline V gene data show CDR1 as LNHNV and CDR2 as YYDKDF (reference sequence). V lost 6 bases and J lost 4, with 9 bases in between. The CDR3 spans 13 residues. The CDR3 region is CATSAGTTGELFF. CDR3 nucleotides: TGTGCCACCAGTGCCGGGACCACCGGGGAGCTGTTTTTT.

This clonotype has at least ten counts. This chain uses TRBV11-2 with TRBJ2-1; 7 nucleotides line up with TRBD2. V was pared by 5 bases and J by 8 bases, with 12 bases of the junction left unmatched. Germline V gene sequence: CDR1 SGHAT, CDR2 FQNNGV. This CDR3 is built from 15 residues. The CDR3 reads CASSLRDYLLDEQFF. In DNA, the CDR3 is TGTGCCAGCAGCCTCAGGGACTACCTTTTGGATGAGCAGTTCTTC. Full variable domain (outside the CDR3, taken from reference TRBV11-2 and TRBJ2-1): EAGVAQSPRYKIIEKRQSVAFWCNPISGHATLYWYQQILGQGPKLLIQFQNNGVVDDSQLPKDRFSAERLKGVDSTLKIQPAKLEDSAVYLCASSLRDYLLDEQFFGPGTRLTVL.

CDR3 in amino acids: CSARAGHGHIQYF. For the CDR3, the DNA is TGCAGTGCTAGAGCCGGGCATGGACACATTCAGTACTTC. The chain combines TRBV20-1 with TRBJ2-4; unclear D gene. Between the trimmed V and J ends, which lost 1 base and 8 bases, there was a span of 12 bases. The germline gives CDR1 DFQATT, CDR2 SNEGSKA (reference sequence). The CDR3 has 13 residues.

This clonotype came up many times. This chain uses TRBV12-3 or TRBV12-4 with TRBJ1-5; TRBD1 agrees at 9 bases. CDR3 length: 15 residues. V dropped 6 bases and J dropped 3; count of bases not matched to a gene: 6. The CDR3 protein is CASRTTGGSNQPQHF. CDR3 nucleotides: TGTGCCAGCAGGACCACAGGGGGCTCCAATCAGCCCCAGCATTTT.

This clonotype has a count of ten or more. This chain's CDR3 is CASSVQGANTGELFF. The CDR3 nucleotides are TGTGCCAGCAGCGTCCAGGGCGCGAACACCGGGGAGCTGTTTTTT. This sequence joins TRBV9 and TRBJ2-2; maybe TRBD1 (5 bases). Germline lookup yields CDR1 SGDLS and CDR2 YYNGEE. This CDR3 region has 15 residues. Trimming cost V 2 bases and J 0 bases, with 8 bases left between them. The complete variable domain, with remaining parts taken from reference TRBV9 and TRBJ2-2, reads DSGVTQTPKHLITATGQRVTLRCSPRSGDLSVYWYQQSLDQGLQFLIQYYNGEERAKGNILERFSAQQFPDLHSELNLSSLELGDSALYFCASSVQGANTGELFFGEGSRLTVL.

The CDR3 region is CASSSALAGAFGQTQYF. The CDR3 coding sequence is TGTGCCAGCAGCTCGGCACTAGCGGGAGCGTTCGGACAGACCCAGTACTTC. The chain is built from TRBV7-2 and TRBJ2-5; 11 bases are a match to TRBD2. V lost 4 bases to trimming and J lost 6 bases; unmatched junction nucleotides: 13. The CDR3 covers 17 residues. The germline CDR1 and CDR2 sequences are SGHTA and FQGNSA.

This clonotype was detected ten times or more. V usage is TRBV27 and J usage is TRBJ2-1, with 9 positions matching TRBD2. The germline CDR1 and CDR2 sequences are MNHEY and SMNVEV (reference sequence). The V gene end was trimmed by 5 bases and the J gene end by 4 bases; junction bases not matched to a gene: 9. The CDR3 is 16 amino acids. This chain's CDR3 is CASSITGTSRYNEQFF. Here the CDR3 DNA reads TGTGCCAGCAGTATCACCGGGACTAGCAGATACAATGAGCAGTTCTTC.

V and J are TRBV4-3 and TRBJ1-4; weak D call: TRBD1 (6 bases). The CDR3 is made up of 15 amino acids. Per germline, CDR1 LGHNA and CDR2 YSLEER. V was clipped by 2 bases and J by 6 bases, with 13 bases between them. The CDR3 DNA reads TGCGCCAGCAGCCAAACACAGGGTGGGGATGAAAAACTGTTTTTT. It translates to CASSQTQGGDEKLFF.

Ten or more counts support this clonotype. This sequence joins TRBV7-7 and TRBJ2-1; 7 nucleotides line up with TRBD2. This CDR3 has 15 amino acids. The germline CDR1 and CDR2 sequences are SSHAT and FNYEAQ (reference sequence). V was pared by 4 bases and J by 0 bases, with 3 bases of the junction left unmatched. The CDR3 is CASSSSSGSYNEQFF. The CDR3 DNA follows: TGTGCCAGCAGCTCATCTAGCGGCTCCTACAATGAGCAGTTCTTC.

This clonotype appeared many times. The chain is built from TRBV20-1 and TRBJ2-7, with 10 nucleotides matching TRBD2. Germline assignment: CDR1 DFQATT and CDR2 SNEGSKA (reference sequence). This CDR3 contains 15 residues. V was clipped by 0 bases and J by 3 bases; unmatched bases: 5. The CDR3 spells CSARDPSGSIYEQYF. The DNA of the CDR3 is TGCAGTGCTAGAGACCCTAGCGGGAGTATCTACGAGCAGTACTTC.

V is TRBV11-1 and J is TRBJ2-2, with D possibly being TRBD1 (5 bases). The germline gives CDR1 SGHAT, CDR2 FQDESV (reference sequence). Trimming took 8 bases from V and 3 from J, leaving 25 bases between them. This CDR3 spans 18 amino acids. This CDR3 is CASLESSDRKGDTGELFF. The CDR3 region has the DNA TGTGCCAGCTTAGAGTCCAGCGACCGTAAAGGGGACACCGGGGAGCTGTTTTTT.

The sample holds many counts of this clonotype. This chain connects TRBV20-1 to TRBJ2-3, with 11 bases lining up with TRBD2. The V gene's germline CDR1 is DFQATT and CDR2 SNEGSKA (reference sequence). V lost 0 bases, J lost 6 bases, and 8 bases stayed unmatched. The CDR3 runs to 16 residues. The CDR3 DNA follows: TGCAGTGCTAGAGATAGTTTGAGGACTAGCGGGGATACGCAGTATTTT. Its protein is CSARDSLRTSGDTQYF.

There are many counts of this clonotype. The genes are TRBV3-1 and TRBJ2-7, with 8 bases that match TRBD1. Germline trimming cut 0 bases from V and 6 bases from J; bases unmatched to any gene: 7. The CDR3 sequence is 15 residues long. Germline CDR1 and CDR2: LGHDT and YNNKEL (reference sequence). The CDR3 DNA reads as TGTGCCAGCAGCCAAGAAGGACAGGGTTTCAGCGAGCAGTACTTC. It codes for CASSQEGQGFSEQYF.

This clonotype was recorded at least ten times. This rearrangement joins TRBV5-5 to TRBJ2-4; D gene ambiguous. The CDR3 spans 14 residues. CDR1 is SGHKS, CDR2 YYEKEE, per germline (reference sequence). Trimming stripped 3 bases from V and 2 bases from J, with 9 bases between. The CDR3 nucleotides read TGTGCCAGCAGCTCGGCGGACCCCAAAAACATTCAGTACTTC. Translating it yields CASSSADPKNIQYF.

This clonotype showed up many times. The V gene is TRBV11-1, the J gene TRBJ2-7, with D tentatively TRBD1 (5 bases). Germline lookup yields CDR1 SGHAT and CDR2 FQDESV (reference sequence). The CDR3 is made up of 13 amino acids. V lost 3 bases, J lost 5 bases, and 11 bases lay in between. The CDR3 DNA is TGTGCCAGCAGCTTTGGACATGTCGACGAGCAGTACTTC. As protein: CASSFGHVDEQYF.

This clonotype occurred many times. The CDR3 region is CSARDSGRALGEQYF. The CDR3 DNA reads TGCAGTGCTAGAGATTCGGGCAGGGCCTTAGGCGAGCAGTACTTC. This chain uses TRBV20-1 with TRBJ2-7; D is possibly TRBD1 (5 bases). The germline V gene encodes CDR1 DFQATT and CDR2 SNEGSKA (reference sequence). The CDR3 loop spans 15 amino acids. The V end was cut by 0 bases, the J end by 6 bases, with 18 bases between.

J is TRBJ2-1 and V is TRBV2; D gene uncertain. V was trimmed by 3 bases and J by 9 bases, leaving 9 bases between them. The CDR3 loop spans 12 amino acids. Germline V gives CDR1 SNHLY, CDR2 FYNNEI. CDR3 DNA: TGTGCCAGCAGTGATAGCCCGAGTGAGCAGTTCTTC. Amino acid sequence: CASSDSPSEQFF. The full variable domain, with the rest looked up from reference TRBV2 and TRBJ2-1, is EPEVTQTPSHQVTQMGQEVILRCVPISNHLYFYWYRQILGQKVEFLVSFYNNEISEKSEIFDDQFSVERPDGSNFTLKIRSTKLEDSAMYFCASSDSPSEQFFGPGTRLTVL.

Many counts were recorded for this clonotype. This chain links TRBV5-1 with TRBJ2-1; 12 positions match TRBD2. This CDR3 has 18 residues. The junction had 12 bases not matched to a gene; V was cut back by 2 bases and J by 6 bases. Per the germline V gene, CDR1 is SGHRS and CDR2 is YFSETQ. The CDR3 sequence: CASSFRASGRAWVNEQFF. CDR3 coding DNA: TGCGCCAGCAGCTTTAGGGCTAGCGGGAGGGCCTGGGTCAATGAGCAGTTCTTC.

This clonotype was recorded at least ten times. The V and J genes are TRBV20-1 and TRBJ2-7, with D possibly being TRBD1 (5 bases). Per the germline V gene, CDR1 is DFQATT and CDR2 is SNEGSKA (reference sequence). V lost 4 bases and J lost 1, with 8 bases in between. This CDR3 has 12 amino acids. CDR3 region: CSATDTSYEQYF. The CDR3 DNA reads as TGCAGTGCTACGGACACTTCCTACGAGCAGTACTTC.

Notes on this clonotype: It may be a read error: a sequence one base away is much more abundant. This chain uses TRBV11-2 with TRBJ2-1, with TRBD2 identical over 13 bases. The germline CDR1 and CDR2 sequences are SGHAT and FQNNGV. The junction had 5 bases not matched to a gene; V was cut back by 5 bases and J by 1 base. The CDR3 contains 17 residues. The CDR3 loop is CASSPALAGGSYNEQFF. The CDR3 nucleotides read TGTGCCAGCAGCCCGGCACTAGCGGGAGGGTCCTACAATGAGCAGTTCTTC.

This chain joins TRBV4-3 and TRBJ2-1; 13 bases are a match to TRBD2. The CDR3 spans 15 residues. Germline loops: CDR1 LGHNA, CDR2 YSLEER. Germline trimming cut 4 bases from V and 9 bases from J; bases unmatched to any gene: 6. DNA for the CDR3: TGCGCCAGCAGCCCGCTAACTAGCGGGAGGGCTGAGCAGTTCTTC. Translation gives CASSPLTSGRAEQFF.

This clonotype was seen a handful of times. The rearrangement joins TRBV6-2 or TRBV6-3 to TRBJ2-3; no clear D. The V and J ends lost 7 bases and 8 bases respectively, with 10 bases between them. CDR3 length: 11 residues. CDR1 is MNHEY and CDR2 is SVGEGT in the germline V gene. The CDR3 sequence: CASKVGRTQYF. CDR3 sequence (DNA): TGTGCCAGCAAAGTGGGTCGTACGCAGTATTTT.

This clonotype was found a few times. This chain joins TRBV6-1 and TRBJ2-1, with 9 nucleotides matching TRBD2. V lost 0 bases and J lost 9; bases outside the gene matches: 9. CDR1 is MNHNS and CDR2 is SASEGT in the germline V gene. The CDR3 has 16 amino acids. The CDR3 DNA sequence: TGTGCCAGCAGTGAAGCCGGCGGGAGGGGACTGGGTGAGCAGTTCTTC. It specifies CASSEAGGRGLGEQFF.